These 20 T cell receptor beta chains originate from one sample sequenced in a study of control samples from healthy donors and cancer patients. Using immunoSEQ multiplex PCR, the repertoire was profiled, and TCRdb retains in-frame clones only, with some absent. The sample includes tens of thousands of clones, around nine tenths of them seen just once. The source material was PBMCs. Receptor source: an older woman with head and neck cancer.

In its sample, this clone was seen once. The rearrangement joins TRBV2 to TRBJ1-2; 8 bases are shared with TRBD1. The V gene end was trimmed by 3 bases and the J gene end by 6 bases; junction bases not matched to a gene: 9. Germline V lookup: CDR1 SNHLY, CDR2 FYNNEI. The CDR3 consists of 15 residues. In DNA form, the CDR3 reads TGTGCCAGCAGTGACGGGGCAGGGGGCTTAAATGGCTACACCTTC. The encoded protein is CASSDGAGGLNGYTF.

The genes are TRBV5-1 and TRBJ2-7, with D hard to call. The CDR3 runs to 13 residues. Germline CDR1 reads SGHRS; CDR2 reads YFSETQ. Trimming shortened V by 2 bases and J by 7 bases, and 13 bases separated the two germline ends. CDR3 loop: CASSLGEWGEQYF. The CDR3 DNA is TGCGCCAGCAGCTTAGGTGAATGGGGTGAGCAGTACTTC.

The chain is built from TRBV3-1 (or the pseudogene TRBV3-2) and TRBJ1-3, with 9 bases identical to TRBD1. The CDR3 is 19 amino acids. Trimming removed 4 bases from V and 1 base from J; junction bases left unmatched: 14. Germline V CDR1 and CDR2: LGHDT, YNNKEL (reference sequence). The CDR3 loop is CASSRLPGQGRSSGNTIYF. The DNA for the CDR3 is TGTGCCAGCAGCCGCCTACCGGGACAGGGTCGTTCGTCTGGAAACACCATATATTTT.

The table lists this clone with a few counts. The genes are TRBV6-5 and TRBJ2-1; 10 bases are shared with TRBD2. CDR3 size: 15 residues. The junction had 10 bases not matched to a gene; V was cut back by 2 bases and J by 12 bases. Germline lookup yields CDR1 MNHEY and CDR2 SVGAGI. The CDR3 spells CASSYGTSGIKGQFF. The DNA for the CDR3 is TGTGCCAGCAGTTACGGTACTAGCGGGATTAAAGGGCAGTTCTTC.

The gene calls are TRBV4-1 and TRBJ2-7; TRBD1 or TRBD2 may be the D gene (5 bases each). The CDR3 sequence is 14 residues long. Germline values: CDR1 MGHRA, CDR2 YSYEKL. Trimming shortened V by 1 base and J by 2 bases, and 9 bases separated the two germline ends. As DNA, the CDR3 is TGCGCCAGCAGCCAAGTTCCGGGACCCTACGAGCAGTACTTC. This gives the protein CASSQVPGPYEQYF.

The genes are TRBV12-5 and TRBJ1-3; D unclear. Germline values: CDR1 LGHNT, CDR2 FRNRAP. The V end was cut by 5 bases, the J end by 1 base, with 9 bases between. This CDR3 is 14 amino acids long. DNA for the CDR3: TGTGCTAGTGGTGAAAGAAATTCTGGAAACACCATATATTTT. Translation: CASGERNSGNTIYF.

The chain has TRBV6-6 and TRBJ2-2; 12 bases match TRBD2. The V gene's germline CDR1 is MNHNY and CDR2 SVGAGI (reference sequence). J lost 2 bases, V lost 5 bases, and 6 bases had no gene match. The CDR3 is 17 residues long. CDR3 loop: CASSQRLAGVNTGELFF. The CDR3 DNA reads TGTGCCAGCAGTCAGAGACTAGCGGGAGTTAACACCGGGGAGCTGTTTTTT.

The chain links TRBV5-1 to TRBJ1-5; D is unresolved. Germline V gene lookup returns CDR1 SGHRS and CDR2 YFSETQ. The germline V and J ends were trimmed by 4 bases and 0 bases, with 5 bases remaining between them. The CDR3 totals 13 residues. The CDR3 nucleotides read TGCGCCAGCAGCCCGGATAGCAATCAGCCCCAGCATTTT. This codes for CASSPDSNQPQHF.

The chain joins TRBV28 to TRBJ1-3; TRBD1 might be the D (5 bases). This CDR3 spans 17 amino acids. The germline V and J ends were trimmed by 3 bases and 1 base, with 16 bases remaining between them. Germline CDR1 MDHEN, CDR2 SYDVKM. CDR3 loop: CASSLVAGPGSGNTIYF. DNA for the CDR3: TGTGCCAGCAGTTTGGTTGCAGGGCCCGGTTCTGGAAACACCATATATTTT.

The rearrangement uses TRBV12-5 and TRBJ2-3; 7 bases line up with TRBD1. The CDR3 extends over 16 amino acids. CDR1 LGHNT and CDR2 FRNRAP come from the germline V gene. With V trimmed by 6 bases and J by 6 bases, 15 bases remained unmatched. Written as DNA, the CDR3 is TGTGCTAGTGGCCCCGGGACAGCCTCTATAATTGATACGCAGTATTTT. This gives the protein CASGPGTASIIDTQYF.

The V and J genes are TRBV28 and TRBJ2-7; D tentatively fits TRBD1 or TRBD2 (6 bases each). The CDR3 runs to 16 residues. Germline V gene sequence: CDR1 MDHEN, CDR2 SYDVKM. The V gene lost 3 bases and the J gene lost 0 bases, with 15 bases spanning the gap. DNA for the CDR3: TGTGCCAGCAGTTTTGTATGGGGGGCGCCCTCCTACGAGCAGTACTTC. It codes for CASSFVWGAPSYEQYF.

The chain carries TRBV6-1 and TRBJ2-4; D is ambiguous. Trimming left V 1 base short and J 6 bases short, with 13 bases between. Germline V gives CDR1 MNHNS, CDR2 SASEGT. The CDR3 has 15 residues. The CDR3 is CASSEGSVGLNIQYF. As DNA, the CDR3 is TGTGCCAGCAGTGAAGGGTCTGTAGGCCTAAACATTCAGTACTTC.

The chain carries TRBV7-2 and TRBJ2-1; unclear D gene. The V end was cut by 6 bases, the J end by 6 bases, with 12 bases between. CDR3 length equals 13 residues. Germline CDR1 SGHTA, CDR2 FQGNSA. The CDR3 loop reads CASSGRERNEQFF. The CDR3, as DNA: TGTGCCAGCAGTGGAAGGGAACGCAATGAGCAGTTCTTC.

V usage is TRBV18 and J usage is TRBJ2-5; 8 positions agree with TRBD1. The CDR3 totals 15 residues. The germline CDR1 and CDR2 sequences are KGHSH and LQKENI. Trimming cost V 6 bases and J 1 base; bases outside gene matches: 7. The CDR3 loop reads CASSTRTGSQETQYF. The CDR3 nucleotides are TGTGCCAGCTCGACGCGGACAGGGTCCCAAGAGACCCAGTACTTC.

The genes are TRBV18 and TRBJ1-1, with a possible D match to TRBD1 (6 bases). V dropped 2 bases and J dropped 6 bases, with 19 bases sitting between them. The CDR3 covers 16 residues. Germline lookup yields CDR1 KGHSH and CDR2 LQKENI. The CDR3 here is CASSPLVVQGNAEAFF. For the CDR3, the DNA is TGTGCCAGCTCACCATTAGTGGTACAGGGAAACGCTGAAGCTTTCTTT.

V usage is TRBV9 and J usage is TRBJ1-3, with D perhaps matching TRBD1 (5 bases). Germline loops: CDR1 SGDLS, CDR2 YYNGEE. The CDR3 is made up of 14 amino acids. V was trimmed by 0 bases and J by 3 bases, leaving 7 bases between them. The CDR3 is CASSVGGVGNTIYF. The CDR3 bases are TGTGCCAGCAGCGTAGGAGGGGTTGGAAACACCATATATTTT.

The count of this clone is one. The DNA of the CDR3 is TGTGCCAGCAGCTTATGGGGCACAGATACGCAGTATTTT. This translates into CASSLWGTDTQYF. V and J are TRBV7-3 and TRBJ2-3; D not resolved. Germline V CDR1 and CDR2: SGHTA, FQGTGA. This CDR3 spans 13 amino acids. Deletions cut 2 bases from V and 1 base from J, with 4 bases between.

The chain recombines TRBV9 with TRBJ1-5; D call uncertain. This CDR3 is 13 amino acids long. V was pared by 2 bases and J by 5 bases, with 8 bases between. The germline V gene has CDR1 SGDLS and CDR2 YYNGEE. CDR3: CASSVDIYQPQHF. CDR3 DNA: TGTGCCAGCAGCGTTGACATTTATCAGCCCCAGCATTTT.

The rearrangement uses TRBV2 and TRBJ1-1, with D tentatively TRBD1 (5 bases). Germline CDR1 is SNHLY and CDR2 is FYNNEI. V was trimmed by 3 bases and J by 2 bases, leaving 13 bases between them. The CDR3 is 15 amino acids. CDR3 in DNA: TGTGCCAGCAGTGAGCAGGGCCTATCTAACACTGAAGCTTTCTTT. Translating gives CASSEQGLSNTEAFF.

This sequence joins TRBV14 and TRBJ1-5; the D is unclear. V shed 0 bases and J shed 3 bases, with 12 bases lying between them. The CDR3 has 16 residues. CDR1 and CDR2 from the germline V gene are SGHDN and FVKESK. This CDR3 reads CASSQDYGQVNQPQHF. In DNA, the CDR3 is TGTGCCAGCAGCCAAGATTACGGCCAAGTCAATCAGCCCCAGCATTTT. Full variable domain (missing parts from reference TRBV14 and TRBJ1-5): EAGVTQFPSHSVIEKGQTVTLRCDPISGHDNLYWYRRVMGKEIKFLLHFVKESKQDESGMPNNRFLAERTGGTYSTLKVQPAELEDSGVYFCASSQDYGQVNQPQHFGDGTRLSIL.